The T cell receptor beta chain described here comes from a study of human T cells and chemical hapten exposure. Study details: For the roughly 25-week duration of the study, patients were given weekly doses of diphenylcyclopropenone on the scalp.

The CDR3 consists of 16 residues. Germline trimming cut 5 bases from V and 6 bases from J; bases unmatched to any gene: 12. Germline CDR1 SGHTA, CDR2 FQGTGA. Regarding treatment: therapeutic diphenylcyclopropenone sensitization with weekly scalp DPC. Unique molecular identifiers were linked by the library to individual cDNA molecules. How the authors handled the data: Across samples, TCR counts had a median of about 93,000 and ranged from about 20,000 to 750,000. From the reads, TCRdb called clonotypes with MiXCR, one entry per CDR3 protein. The V and J calls were determined by TCRdb, not by the authors. The sample records approximately 4,900 distinct CDR3 sequences, 55% being singletons. This clonotype was seen more than once but under ten times.

This sequence joins TRBV7-3 and TRBJ2-3; 9 nucleotides line up with TRBD1. The source material was whole blood, sampled before DPC sensitization or 2, 6, or about 24 weeks after (not recorded which). The TCR sequence derives from an adult with alopecia areata. Some clones in this sample may be carry-over from other donors' samples. This table probably holds off-target reads from a library built for another chain. This CDR3 reads CASSPNAGQGRDTQYF. In DNA, the CDR3 is TGTGCCAGCAGCCCTAATGCGGGACAGGGAAGGGATACGCAGTATTTT.